This entry features one T cell receptor (beta chain) sequence. This specimen comes from a study of regulatory T cells in long-lasting Graves disease. The sample's time point: newly diagnosed GD, antithyroid drugs for less than 3 months. RNA isolated from PBMCs was used to make the TCR library. In each case, Graves' disease was diagnosed per American Thyroid Association guidelines. Germline V CDR1 and CDR2: MNHEY, SVGEGT. The CDR3 runs 16 residues. Trimming shortened V by 5 bases and J by 3 bases, and 17 bases separated the two germline ends. iRepertoire HTBI primers and Arm-PCR of CDR3 regions built TCR beta libraries. A single record per CDR3 protein comes from TCRdb applying MiXCR to the multiplex PCR reads. The sample holds 350,000 to 450,000 distinct CDR3 sequences, approximately 16% seen once. These data also featured in a second study, about T cells in Graves' hyperthyroidism and ophthalmopathy.

This receptor was identified in a woman between 40 and 55 years old with Graves disease. Sample: peripheral blood mononuclear cells (PBMCs), taken at new diagnosis, from a patient treated with antithyroid drugs. This chain joins TRBV6-2 or TRBV6-3 and TRBJ2-1; D gene uncertain. CDR3 DNA sequence: TGTGCCAGCAGTAATCCTTTAGCTGTTTACTACAATGAGCAGTTCTTC. Its translation is CASSNPLAVYYNEQFF.